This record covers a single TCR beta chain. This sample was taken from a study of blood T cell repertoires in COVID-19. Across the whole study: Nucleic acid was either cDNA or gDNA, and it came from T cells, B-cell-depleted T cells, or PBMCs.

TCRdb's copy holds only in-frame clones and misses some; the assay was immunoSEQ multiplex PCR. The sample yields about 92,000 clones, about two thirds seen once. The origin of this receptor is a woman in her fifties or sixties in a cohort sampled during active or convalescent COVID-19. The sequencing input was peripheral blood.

This CDR3 is CAWSQGRSTYEQYF. CDR3 DNA: TGTGCCTGGAGCCAGGGGCGGTCCACCTACGAGCAGTACTTC. The rearrangement links TRBV30 to TRBJ2-7, with D possibly matching TRBD1 (6 bases). V lost 3 bases to trimming and J lost 2 bases, with 14 bases between them. The germline gives CDR1 GTSNPN, CDR2 SVGIG (reference sequence). The CDR3 length is 14 residues.